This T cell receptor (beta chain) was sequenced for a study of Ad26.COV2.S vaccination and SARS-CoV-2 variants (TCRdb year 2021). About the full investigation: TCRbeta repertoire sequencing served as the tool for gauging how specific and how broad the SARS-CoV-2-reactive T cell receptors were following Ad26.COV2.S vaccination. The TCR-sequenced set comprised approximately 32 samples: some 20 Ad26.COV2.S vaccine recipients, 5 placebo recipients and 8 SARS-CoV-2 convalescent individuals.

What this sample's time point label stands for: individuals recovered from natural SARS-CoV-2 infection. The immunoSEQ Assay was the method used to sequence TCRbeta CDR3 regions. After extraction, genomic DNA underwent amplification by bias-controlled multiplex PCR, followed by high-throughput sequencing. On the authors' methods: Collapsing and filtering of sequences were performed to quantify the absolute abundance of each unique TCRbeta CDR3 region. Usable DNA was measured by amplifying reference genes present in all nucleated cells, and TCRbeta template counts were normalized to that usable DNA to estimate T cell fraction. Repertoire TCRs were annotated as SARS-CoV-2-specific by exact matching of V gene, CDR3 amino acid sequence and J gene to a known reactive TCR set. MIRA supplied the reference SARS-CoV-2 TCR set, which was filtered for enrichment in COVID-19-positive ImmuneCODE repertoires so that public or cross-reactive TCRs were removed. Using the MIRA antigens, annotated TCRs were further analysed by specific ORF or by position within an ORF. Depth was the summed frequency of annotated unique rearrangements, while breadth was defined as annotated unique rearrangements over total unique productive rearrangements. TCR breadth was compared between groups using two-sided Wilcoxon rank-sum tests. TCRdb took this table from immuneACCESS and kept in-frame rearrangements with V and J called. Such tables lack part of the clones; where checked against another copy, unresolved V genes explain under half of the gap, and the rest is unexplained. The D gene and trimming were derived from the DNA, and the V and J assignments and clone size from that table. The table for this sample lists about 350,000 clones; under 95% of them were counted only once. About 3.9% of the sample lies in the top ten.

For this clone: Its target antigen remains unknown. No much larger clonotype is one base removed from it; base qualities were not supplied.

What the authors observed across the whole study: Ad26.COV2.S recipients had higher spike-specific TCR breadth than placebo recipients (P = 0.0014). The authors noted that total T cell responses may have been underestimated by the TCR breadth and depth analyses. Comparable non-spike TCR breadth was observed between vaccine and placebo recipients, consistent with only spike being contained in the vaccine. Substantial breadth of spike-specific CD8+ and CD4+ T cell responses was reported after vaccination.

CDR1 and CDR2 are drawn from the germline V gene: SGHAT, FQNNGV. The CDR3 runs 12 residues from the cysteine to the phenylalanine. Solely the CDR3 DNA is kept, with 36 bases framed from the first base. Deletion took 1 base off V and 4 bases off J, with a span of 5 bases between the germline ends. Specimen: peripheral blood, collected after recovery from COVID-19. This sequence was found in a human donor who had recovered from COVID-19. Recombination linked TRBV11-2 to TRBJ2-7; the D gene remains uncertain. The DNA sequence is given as TGTGCCAGCAGCTTAGTGTTTTACGAGCAGTACTTC. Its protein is CASSLVFYEQYF.